This T cell receptor beta chain was sequenced during a study of blood T cell repertoires in COVID-19. Study details: T cells, B-cell-depleted T cells, or PBMCs supplied cDNA or gDNA.

Trimming took 0 bases from V and 2 from J, leaving 11 bases between them. The V gene's germline CDR1 is LGHNA and CDR2 YNFKEQ. The CDR3 runs to 15 residues. Per the original data handling: Amplifying reference gene primers gave estimates of nucleated cell counts. Profiling relied on immunoSEQ multiplex PCR, and the TCRdb table lists in-frame clones only, not all of them. The V and J calls and clone size are taken from that table; D and trimming were inferred from the DNA. This repertoire shows approximately 150,000 clones, more than 75% found once; its top ten account for 4.5% to 5.5%. The chain carries TRBV4-2 and TRBJ2-7; the D is unclear. The clonotype comes from a human donor in a cohort sampled during active COVID-19. The source material was peripheral blood. In nucleotides, the CDR3 is TGTGCCAGCAGCCAAGAATTGGCAGGCCCCTACGAGCAGTACTTC. The encoded protein is CASSQELAGPYEQYF.